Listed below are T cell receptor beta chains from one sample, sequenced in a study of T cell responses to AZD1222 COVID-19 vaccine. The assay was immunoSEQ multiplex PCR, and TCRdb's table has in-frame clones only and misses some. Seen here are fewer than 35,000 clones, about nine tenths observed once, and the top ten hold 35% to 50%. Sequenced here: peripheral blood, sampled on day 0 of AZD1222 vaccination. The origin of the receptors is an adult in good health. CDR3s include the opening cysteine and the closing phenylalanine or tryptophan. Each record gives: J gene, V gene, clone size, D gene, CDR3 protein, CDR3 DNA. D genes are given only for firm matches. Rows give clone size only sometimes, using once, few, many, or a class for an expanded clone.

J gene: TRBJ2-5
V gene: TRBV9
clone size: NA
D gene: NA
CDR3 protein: CASSVGGVQETQYF
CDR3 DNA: TGTGCCAGCAGCGTAGGAGGAGTTCAAGAGACCCAGTACTTC

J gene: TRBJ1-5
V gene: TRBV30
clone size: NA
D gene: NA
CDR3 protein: CAWSVGGRGGQPQHF
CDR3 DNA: TGTGCCTGGAGTGTCGGGGGAAGGGGAGGACAGCCCCAGCATTTT

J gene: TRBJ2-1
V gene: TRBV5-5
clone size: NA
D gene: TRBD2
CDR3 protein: CASSLAGTSVYNEQFF
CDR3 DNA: TGTGCCAGCAGCTTGGCCGGGACTAGCGTCTACAATGAGCAGTTCTTC

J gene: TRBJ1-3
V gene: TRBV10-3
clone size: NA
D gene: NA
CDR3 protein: CATENGSSGNTIYF
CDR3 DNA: TGTGCCACCGAGAATGGGAGCTCTGGAAACACCATATATTTT

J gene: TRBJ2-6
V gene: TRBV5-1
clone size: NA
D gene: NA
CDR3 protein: CASTGTANVLTF
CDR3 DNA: TGCGCCAGCACCGGGACAGCCAACGTCCTGACTTTC

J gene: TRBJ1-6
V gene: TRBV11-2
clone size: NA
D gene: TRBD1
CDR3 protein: CASSLRQGNSPLHF
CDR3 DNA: TGTGCCAGCAGCTTACGACAGGGAAATTCACCCCTCCACTTT

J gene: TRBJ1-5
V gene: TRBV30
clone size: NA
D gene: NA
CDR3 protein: CAWSPSNSQENQPQHF
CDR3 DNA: TGTGCCTGGAGTCCATCCAACAGCCAGGAGAATCAGCCCCAGCATTTT

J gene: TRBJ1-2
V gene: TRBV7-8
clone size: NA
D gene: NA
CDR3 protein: CASSSQDLNYGYTF
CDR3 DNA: TGTGCCAGCAGCTCACAGGATCTAAACTATGGCTACACCTTC

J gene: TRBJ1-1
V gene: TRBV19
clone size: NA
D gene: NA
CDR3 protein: CASSTRTRNTEAFF
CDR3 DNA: TGTGCCAGTAGTACCCGGACGCGGAACACTGAAGCTTTCTTT

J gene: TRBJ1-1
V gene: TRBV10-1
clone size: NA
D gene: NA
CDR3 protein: CASSPYGVMNTEAFF
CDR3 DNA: TGCGCCAGCAGCCCTTACGGAGTCATGAACACTGAAGCTTTCTTT

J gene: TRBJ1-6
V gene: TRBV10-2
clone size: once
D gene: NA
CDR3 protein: CASSVEGNSPLHF
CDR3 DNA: TGCGCCAGCAGTGTGGAGGGAAATTCACCCCTCCACTTT

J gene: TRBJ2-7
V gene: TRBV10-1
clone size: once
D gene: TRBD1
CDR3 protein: CASSPRGLGQGAYEQYF
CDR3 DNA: TGCGCCAGCAGTCCCCGGGGCCTGGGACAGGGGGCCTACGAGCAGTACTTC

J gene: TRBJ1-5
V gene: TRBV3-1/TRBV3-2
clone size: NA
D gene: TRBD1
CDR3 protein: CASSQRTGVDQPQHF
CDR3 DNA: TGTGCCAGCAGCCAAAGGACAGGGGTAGATCAGCCCCAGCATTTT

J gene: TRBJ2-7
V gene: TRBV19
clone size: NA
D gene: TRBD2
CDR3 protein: CASSIGGDEQYF
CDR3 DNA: TGTGCCAGTAGTATTGGGGGGGACGAGCAGTACTTC

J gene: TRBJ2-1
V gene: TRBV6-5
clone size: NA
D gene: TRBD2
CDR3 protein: CAGSGRLAGGREQFF
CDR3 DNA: TGTGCCGGGTCGGGCCGACTAGCCGGGGGGAGGGAGCAGTTCTTC

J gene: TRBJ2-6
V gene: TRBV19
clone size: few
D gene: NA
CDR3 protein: CASSEGEAGANVLTF
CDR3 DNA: TGTGCCAGTAGTGAGGGAGAGGCTGGGGCCAACGTCCTGACTTTC

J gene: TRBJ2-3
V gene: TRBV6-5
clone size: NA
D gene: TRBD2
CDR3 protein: CASSHQRGSTDTQYF
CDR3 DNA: TGTGCCAGCAGTCATCAGCGGGGGTCCACAGATACGCAGTATTTT

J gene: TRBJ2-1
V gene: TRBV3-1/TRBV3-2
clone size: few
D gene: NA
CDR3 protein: CASSQGIPSDNEQFF
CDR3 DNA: TGTGCCAGCAGCCAAGGGATACCTAGCGACAATGAGCAGTTCTTC

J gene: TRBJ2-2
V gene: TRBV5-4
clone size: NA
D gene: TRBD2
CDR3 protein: CASSLGTSGGARTGELFF
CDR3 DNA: TGTGCCAGCAGCTTGGGGACTAGCGGGGGGGCAAGGACCGGGGAGCTGTTTTTT

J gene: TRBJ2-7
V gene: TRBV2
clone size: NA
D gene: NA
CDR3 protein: CASSLQAEQYF
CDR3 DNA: TGTGCCAGCTCGCTACAGGCAGAACAGTACTTC

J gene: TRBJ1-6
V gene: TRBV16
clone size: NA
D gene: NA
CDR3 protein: CASSQLTSGGVSPLHF
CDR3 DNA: TGTGCCAGCAGCCAATTGACGTCGGGAGGGGTTTCACCCCTCCACTTT

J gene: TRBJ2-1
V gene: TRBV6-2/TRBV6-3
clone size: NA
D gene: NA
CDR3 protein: CASSYRTQSYNEQFF
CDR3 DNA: TGTGCCAGCAGTTACCGGACTCAGTCATACAATGAGCAGTTCTTC

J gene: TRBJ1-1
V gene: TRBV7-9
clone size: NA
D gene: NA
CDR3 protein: CASSLGQNEAFF
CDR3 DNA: TGTGCCAGCAGCCTTGGACAGAATGAAGCTTTCTTT

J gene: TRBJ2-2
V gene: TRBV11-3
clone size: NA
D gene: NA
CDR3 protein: CASSLVDTGELFF
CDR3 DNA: TGTGCCAGCAGCCTAGTAGACACCGGGGAGCTGTTTTTT

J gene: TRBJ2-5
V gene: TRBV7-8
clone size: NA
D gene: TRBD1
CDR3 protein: CASSPEWGQGQGGEETQYF
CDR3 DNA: TGTGCCAGCAGCCCTGAGTGGGGACAGGGGCAAGGCGGGGAGGAGACCCAGTACTTC

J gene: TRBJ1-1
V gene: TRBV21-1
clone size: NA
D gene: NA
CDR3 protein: CASSKALFRGYTEAFF
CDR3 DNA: TGTGCCAGCAGCAAAGCGCTTTTCAGGGGATACACTGAAGCTTTCTTT

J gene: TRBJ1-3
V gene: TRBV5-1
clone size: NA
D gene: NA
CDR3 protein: CASSLDLGNTIYF
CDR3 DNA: TGCGCCAGCAGCTTGGACCTTGGAAACACCATATATTTT

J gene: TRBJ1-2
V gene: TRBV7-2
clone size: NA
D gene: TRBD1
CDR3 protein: CASSSTGGSGYTF
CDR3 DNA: TGTGCCAGCAGTTCTACAGGGGGCTCCGGCTACACCTTC

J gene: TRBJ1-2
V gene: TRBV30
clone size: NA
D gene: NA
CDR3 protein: CAWSPATSYGYTF
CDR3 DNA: TGTGCCTGGAGTCCCGCGACCTCCTATGGCTACACCTTC

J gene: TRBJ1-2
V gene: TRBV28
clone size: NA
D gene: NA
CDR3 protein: CASSAPSAGPYGYTF
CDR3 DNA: TGTGCCAGCAGTGCCCCCTCTGCAGGACCCTATGGCTACACCTTC

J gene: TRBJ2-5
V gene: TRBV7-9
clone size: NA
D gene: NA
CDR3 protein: CASSFREGQKETQYF
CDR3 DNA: TGTGCCAGCAGCTTCAGGGAAGGGCAGAAAGAGACCCAGTACTTC

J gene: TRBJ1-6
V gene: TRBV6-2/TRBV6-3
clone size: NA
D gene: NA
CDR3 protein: CASSPTRDGKNSPLHF
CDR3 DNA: TGTGCCAGCAGTCCCACCCGGGACGGGAAGAATTCACCCCTCCACTTT

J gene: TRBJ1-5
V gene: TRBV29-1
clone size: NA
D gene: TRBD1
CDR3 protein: CSVGQDRAQPQHF
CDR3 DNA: TGCAGCGTTGGGCAGGACAGGGCTCAGCCCCAGCATTTT

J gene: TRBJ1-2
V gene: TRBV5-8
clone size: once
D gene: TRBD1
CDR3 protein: CASSLGGPGYGYTF
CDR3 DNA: TGTGCCAGCAGCTTAGGGGGCCCCGGCTATGGCTACACCTTC

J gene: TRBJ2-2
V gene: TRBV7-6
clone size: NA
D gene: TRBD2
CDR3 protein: CASSLASVPSGGHFTGELFF
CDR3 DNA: TGTGCCAGCAGCTTAGCGAGTGTACCTAGCGGGGGTCATTTCACCGGGGAGCTGTTTTTT

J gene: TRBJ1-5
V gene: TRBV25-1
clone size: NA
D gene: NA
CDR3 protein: CASSPKGSEDSLPQHF
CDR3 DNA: TGTGCCAGCAGTCCTAAGGGGTCAGAAGATAGCCTGCCCCAGCATTTT

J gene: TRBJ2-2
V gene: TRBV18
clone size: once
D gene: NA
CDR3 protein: CASSPKANTGELFF
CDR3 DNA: TGTGCCAGCTCACCGAAGGCGAACACCGGGGAGCTGTTTTTT

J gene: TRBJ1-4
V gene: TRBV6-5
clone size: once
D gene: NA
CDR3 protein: CASSWVEGTREKLFF
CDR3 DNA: TGTGCCAGCAGTTGGGTCGAGGGAACGCGGGAAAAACTGTTTTTT

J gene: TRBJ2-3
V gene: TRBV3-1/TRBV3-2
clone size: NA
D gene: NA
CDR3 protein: CASSQDGRVFTDTQYF
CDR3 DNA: TGTGCCAGCAGCCAAGATGGCAGGGTTTTCACAGATACGCAGTATTTT

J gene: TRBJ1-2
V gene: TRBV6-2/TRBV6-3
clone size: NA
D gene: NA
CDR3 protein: CASSFDSIYGYTF
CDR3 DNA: TGTGCCAGCAGTTTCGACAGCATTTATGGCTACACCTTC

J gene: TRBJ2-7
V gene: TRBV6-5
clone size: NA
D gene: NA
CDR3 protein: CASSYSGTKSYEQYF
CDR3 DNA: TGTGCCAGCAGTTACTCCGGGACAAAGTCCTACGAGCAGTACTTC

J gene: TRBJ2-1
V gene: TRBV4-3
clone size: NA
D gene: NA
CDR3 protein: CASSQKMGQQQFF
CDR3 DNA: TGCGCCAGCAGCCAAAAAATGGGACAACAGCAGTTCTTC

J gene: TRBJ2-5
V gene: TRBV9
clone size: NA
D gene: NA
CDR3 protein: CASSVGASGETQYF
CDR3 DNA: TGTGCCAGCAGCGTTGGAGCTTCGGGAGAGACCCAGTACTTC

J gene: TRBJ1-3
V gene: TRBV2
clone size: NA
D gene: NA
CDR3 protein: CASSFTGASGNTIYF
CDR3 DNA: TGTGCCAGCAGTTTTACAGGAGCCTCTGGAAACACCATATATTTT

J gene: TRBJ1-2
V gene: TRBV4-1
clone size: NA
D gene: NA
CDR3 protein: CASSQLSDYGYTF
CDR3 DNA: TGCGCCAGCAGCCAACTCTCCGACTATGGCTACACCTTC

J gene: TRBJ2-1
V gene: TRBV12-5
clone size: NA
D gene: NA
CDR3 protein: CASGLVTGIREQFF
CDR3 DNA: TGTGCTAGTGGTTTGGTCACAGGGATTCGGGAGCAGTTCTTC

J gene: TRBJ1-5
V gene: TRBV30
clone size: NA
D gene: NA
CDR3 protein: CAWSSDIGGDQPQHF
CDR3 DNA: TGTGCCTGGAGCTCCGACATAGGGGGGGACCAGCCCCAGCATTTT

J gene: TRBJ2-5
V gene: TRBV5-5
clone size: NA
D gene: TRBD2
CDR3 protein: CASRRGPGGYQETQYF
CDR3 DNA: TGTGCCAGCAGGAGGGGTCCGGGAGGGTACCAAGAGACCCAGTACTTC

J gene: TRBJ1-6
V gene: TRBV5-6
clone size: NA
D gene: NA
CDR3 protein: CASSLGTFASYNSPLHF
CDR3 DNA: TGTGCCAGCAGCTTGGGGACATTCGCCTCCTATAATTCACCCCTCCACTTT

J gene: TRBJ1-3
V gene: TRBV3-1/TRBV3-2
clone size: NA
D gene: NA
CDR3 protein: CASSPNVGISGNTIYF
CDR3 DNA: TGTGCCAGCAGCCCTAACGTCGGGATCTCTGGAAACACCATATATTTT

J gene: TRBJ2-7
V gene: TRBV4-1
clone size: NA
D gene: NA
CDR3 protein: CASSQPLVSYEQYF
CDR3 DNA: TGCGCCAGCAGCCAGCCTCTGGTCTCCTACGAGCAGTACTTC

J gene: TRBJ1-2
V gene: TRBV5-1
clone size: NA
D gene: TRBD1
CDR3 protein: CASSRGQGDYGYTF
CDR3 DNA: TGCGCCAGCAGCAGGGGACAGGGAGACTATGGCTACACCTTC

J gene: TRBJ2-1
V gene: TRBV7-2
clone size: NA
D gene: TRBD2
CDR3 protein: CASSSRRLAGGGDEQFF
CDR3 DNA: TGTGCCAGCAGCTCCCGACGGTTAGCGGGGGGCGGGGATGAGCAGTTCTTC

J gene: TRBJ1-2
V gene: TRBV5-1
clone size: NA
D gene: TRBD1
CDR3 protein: CASSLSPGQGNYGYTF
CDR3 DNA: TGCGCCAGCAGCTTGTCACCGGGACAGGGCAACTATGGCTACACCTTC